This T cell receptor beta chain was retrieved from a study of cytomegalovirus exposure and HLA in healthy donors (dated by TCRdb to about 2017). Concerning the study at large: According to an earlier analysis of 450 to 650 of the donors, about 170 million T cells yielded roughly 110 million unique TCR beta sequences and approximately 280 Gb of sequence data. About 280 gigabases of sequencing data and tens of millions of unique TCR sequences were included in an early release covering around 650 HLA-typed donors. The genetic ancestry cluster associated with self-reported Caucasian donors included about four fifths of the 398 genotyped donors. The aim of the study was to test whether cataloging public T cell receptors could identify signatures of past pathogen exposure. The study used immunosequencing to profile the T cell repertoires of several hundred subjects and linked those repertoires to cytomegalovirus serostatus. In addition to the first cohort of approximately 670 subjects, a separate validation cohort of under 150 different subjects was used. The study combined high-throughput TCR immunosequencing, statistical association of individual TCRs with disease status, and machine learning to predict cytomegalovirus infection status. In a later analysis, previously published TCR beta repertoires from about 670 donors were re-analyzed and high-resolution HLA genotyping was added so that TCR occurrence patterns could be studied. In the later analysis, no new phenotypic data were used to find candidate immune exposures; instead, reliance was placed on TCR beta sequences and their occurrence across donors. An earlier analysis of a few hundred of the donors applied high-throughput TCR beta sequencing to assess whether each TCR beta V gene segment acted as functional or pseudogenic. Donor age, sex, ethnicity and CMV serostatus were compiled together with the repertoire data. A later genetic analysis used genome-wide SNP genotypes for about 65% of the 666 donors, treating that subset as a discovery cohort. All discovery cohort repertoires had been generated on a single sequencing platform. HLA typing included class I and class II loci at four-digit resolution. Typing coverage differed by locus: A, B, C, DRB1 and DQB1 were typed in about 620-630 donors, DQA1 in approximately 520, DPA1 in 600 to 610, and DPB1 in approximately 450. Because of strong linkage in the cohort, 4 to 6 DR-DQ haplotypes were treated as single units for association and clustering. On average, 235,054 unique TCR beta nucleotide sequences were sequenced per donor among about 400 genotyped donors of the cohort, with 15% to 20% of those sequences being non-productive.

What the work shows at the level of the full study, not this receptor alone: Immune exposure information for the cohort was limited to CMV serostatus. While some public TCRs were present in many individuals, most TCR sequences turned up only very rarely across donors. Because HLA typing was unavailable for some donors at each locus, only the typed subset was used in association tests. Most CMV-associated TCR beta chains appeared to be HLA-restricted in a later analysis, and the HLA associations seemed to be driven largely by CMV exposure. An association between a missense DCLRE1C variant and V-gene and J-gene trimming of TCR beta chains was found in a later genetic analysis and replicated in an independent cohort. According to a later analysis, TCR association rates differed among HLA loci, with DRB1 alleles showing the most associated TCRs and HLA-C alleles showing the fewest. Sequencing depth was assumed to be roughly uniform across donors in the presence/absence analyses, though that assumption may not hold. A few of the identified cytomegalovirus-associated TCR beta chains were confirmed in vitro to be specific for cytomegalovirus antigens. Compared with the roughly 670-donor mean, donors in an Asian-associated ancestry cluster had fewer N-insertions in productive TCRs, according to a later genetic analysis. In both the original and validation cohorts, the classifier was reported to diagnose cytomegalovirus status with high specificity and sensitivity. In the study, around 150 TCR beta chains were listed as associated with cytomegalovirus. A cluster of highly shared sequence variants was judged likely to be a technical artifact of the sequencing pipeline. A later analysis found that HLA-associated TCR beta chains were more clonally expanded and had lower generation probabilities than equally common non-associated chains. Broadly in line with IMGT annotations, most TCR beta V segments showed up in productive rearrangements about 87% or about 30% of the time in an earlier analysis of about 500 of the donors. A further reported finding was that TCR beta sequences accurately predicted the HLA-A and HLA-B alleles for most subjects in the first cohort. A later analysis reported that several top co-occurrence clusters appeared linked to parvovirus B19, influenza, CMV and Epstein-Barr virus. Assigning TCR associations to individual alleles was difficult when HLA alleles, especially DR and DQ, strongly co-occurred. About 17 rarely observed V segments, including chromosome 9 orphons, were excluded from the earlier analysis of a few hundred of the donors because counts were too low. At a false discovery rate of 0.05, a later analysis linked around 17,000 TCR beta sequences to specific HLA alleles. The authors suggested that the approach could potentially be extended to other disease states and immunological phenotypes. Correlated functional status among segregating V segments might reflect linkage disequilibrium, but an unknown experimental factor could not be ruled out. The cohort was sequenced for TCR beta chains only, and without alpha or paired-chain data the features that could be detected were limited.

Libraries were prepared through the immunoSEQ multiplex PCR assay. For the multiplex PCR, a mixture combining 60 forward primers for TCR Vbeta segments and 13 reverse primers for TCR Jbeta segments was used. The CDR3 region of rearranged TCR beta genes was amplified from genomic DNA with a multiplex PCR assay. The amplified TCR beta libraries were sequenced on the Illumina HiSeq System as 87-base-pair reads. The authors' pipeline ran thus. A later analysis counted some 74 million unique TCR beta chains across the 550 to 700 repertoires, and 9.5 million to 11 million of these chains were shared by at least two donors. A nearest-neighbor algorithm error-corrected the raw reads and collapsed the reads into unique sequences, merging closely related sequences to remove PCR and sequencing errors. CDR3 sequences were aligned to IMGT reference sequences to assign V, D and J gene segments. Each retained sequence needed at least a six-nucleotide match to both a V gene segment and a J gene segment. Rearrangements were classified as productive when the CDR3 lacked stop codons and remained in frame with V and J, and all other rearrangements were classified as non-productive. CDR3 was defined according to IMGT convention as the region running from the second conserved V-encoded cysteine to the conserved J-encoded phenylalanine. The earlier analysis of about 560 of the donors excluded any sequence lacking an unambiguous match to a single V gene segment. An earlier analysis of approximately 590 of the donors called V segments functional above 56.7% productive rearrangements and segregating when the between-donor standard deviation exceeded 5%. A statistical classification framework was developed to diagnose cytomegalovirus status using the catalog of TCR beta chain sequences. In a later analysis, TCR nucleotide sequences were compared against IMGT/GENE-DB human TR gene sequences so that V and J genes could be assigned. A later analysis assigned CDR3 sequences and most-parsimonious VDJ recombination scenarios with the TCRdist pipeline. In a later analysis, every TCR beta chain was defined by the combination of its CDR3 amino acid sequence and its V-gene family, and reads without a unique V-gene family were dropped. As a way to deal with suspected cross-contamination and a sequencing artifact, a later analysis dropped roughly 600 nucleotide sequences that were highly shared and had low generation probability. A later analysis calculated a clonal expansion index for each public chain from normalized within-repertoire ranks of inferred template counts. A later analysis computed generation probabilities with a VDJ recombination model fitted to out-of-frame rearrangements, and checked the results against IGoR. In a later analysis, TCR-TCR, TCR-HLA and TCR-CMV co-occurrence was scored with hypergeometric tests, and a repertoire-size bias correction was applied to TCR pairs. A later analysis estimated false discovery rates by permuting HLA or CMV assignments 20 times. A later analysis grouped co-occurring TCRs with DBSCAN, adding TCRdist sequence similarity when clustering within HLA-allele-positive subsets. Repertoires with fewer than 30,000 or more than 120,000 public chains were left out of co-occurrence clustering, as were about five repertoires with anomalous nucleotide sharing. TCRdb took this table from immuneACCESS and kept in-frame rearrangements with V and J called. Such tables lack part of the clones; where checked against another copy, unresolved V genes explain under half of the gap, and the rest is unexplained. V and J calls and clone size are those listed in that table; D and trimming were worked out from the DNA. The sample table on file contains some 110,000 clones. The ten largest clones represent more than 3% of the sample.

Notes on this clone: What antigen it recognizes has not been identified.

The cohort comprised some 700 healthy bone marrow donors. At the time of sampling, every cohort member was nominally healthy, though immune exposures that went unrecorded were likely present. The donor was CMV seronegative and was included in the group of over 300 seronegative cohort members. Every donor gave a peripheral blood sample, and the peripheral blood mononuclear cells from that sample were used for TCR beta sequencing. The Qiagen DNeasy Blood Extraction Kit was used to extract genomic DNA from the blood cell samples. The sequence was collected from a man aged 25-40 years in good health and CMV-seronegative. The sample taken for sequencing was PBMCs.

The DNA reads TGTGCCAGCTCACCTCCGACCGGGGAGCTGTTTTTT. Protein translation: CASSPPTGELFF. The receptor chain draws on TRBV18 and TRBJ2-2; there is no confident call for the D gene. CDR3 length: 12 amino acids, cysteine to phenylalanine. The CDR3 DNA has 36 bases and is translated from base 1. At the junction V is shortened by 3 bases and J by 5 bases, with 4 bases in between. Sequences KGHSH (CDR1) and LQKENI (CDR2) are obtained from the germline V gene.